This T cell receptor beta chain stems from a study of CDR3 diversity in severe acne. This clonotype was found many times. A single record per CDR3 protein comes from TCRdb applying MiXCR to the PCR reads. The sample carries 100,000 or so distinct CDR3 sequences, around 56% recorded once. Germline loops: CDR1 SGHTA, CDR2 FQGNSA. Trimming took off 0 bases at V and 4 bases at J, with 6 bases between the two ends. The CDR3 covers 13 residues. This clonotype was sampled from a male donor with acne. This sequence joins TRBV7-2 and TRBJ2-5, with D perhaps matching TRBD2 (6 bases). The source material was blood. The DNA for the CDR3 is TGTGCCAGCAGCTTAGCGGGGGGAGAGACCCAGTACTTC. Its protein is CASSLAGGETQYF.